The clone carrying this T cell receptor beta chain was counted between two and nine times. No antigen is known for it. The CDR3 ends on some other residue instead of the conserved phenylalanine or tryptophan, so this is likely a read error. The DNA is left out, because the CDR3 cannot be placed on it with certainty; the CDR3 is given as TCRdb lists it. The sample is drawn from a study of response to subunit inactivated influenza vaccine. Study-level points and caveats: New T cells are recruited in small numbers by each seasonal influenza vaccination, according to the authors' suggestion.

Using its own MiXCR run on the RT-PCR reads, TCRdb lists one record per CDR3 protein. The table shows about half a million distinct CDR3 sequences, with 25% occurring only once. This sample comprised CD4+ T cells sorted from PBMCs, obtained 4 to 6 days after vaccination. This TCR was recovered from a man in his fifties or sixties who received an inactivated influenza vaccine.

CDR3 protein: CASSLVDTPVEI. The rearrangement uses TRBV11-2 and TRBJ2-1; TRBD1, as called in the table, went unchecked against the DNA. The CDR3 has 12 amino acids, counting both end residues. Germline V gives CDR1 SGHAT, CDR2 FQNNGV.